One and the same sample provided the 29 T cell receptor beta chains below, sequenced in a study of graft-versus-host responses after intestinal transplantation (dated by TCRdb to the early 2020s). The library was obtained by the immunoSEQ multiplex PCR assay. The table was pulled from immuneACCESS by TCRdb, which kept in-frame rearrangements only. Such tables lose some clones; where checked, under half of the loss comes from unresolved V genes, and the rest has no known cause. The sample table shows approximately 63,000 clones, and around 92% are seen once. Clones ranked in the top ten supply about 0.41% of the sample. Which antigens these TCRs recognize remains unknown. The sample's time point, from its label and the paper: cells obtained before transplantation from donor or recipient. The source material was unstimulated CD4+ T cells sorted from spleen or lymph node cells, sampled before transplant. The receptors stem from a human donor who was the organ donor for an intestinal transplant.

The chain couples TRBV21-1 to TRBJ2-1; TRBD2 is the table's D call and was not checked against the DNA. TRBV21-1 is designated a pseudogene. This CDR3 region has 15 residues. The CDR3 nucleotides read TGTGCCAGCAGCAAATTTCTGACTTACCGGAATGAGCAGTTCTTC. Its translation: CASSKFLTYRNEQFF.

V usage is TRBV18 and J usage is TRBJ2-7; weak D call: TRBD2 (5 bases). The V end lost 2 bases, the J end lost 4 bases, and 9 bases lay between the germline ends. The germline gives CDR1 KGHSH, CDR2 LQKENI. The CDR3 is made up of 13 amino acids. Written as DNA, the CDR3 is TGTGCCAGCTCACCAGAGGGTAGGTACGAGCAGTACTTC. This encodes CASSPEGRYEQYF.

Here the CDR3 DNA reads TGTGCCAGTAGTCCAAACAGGGGGCGCAACTATGGCTACACCTTC. Protein: CASSPNRGRNYGYTF. V is TRBV19 and J is TRBJ1-2; 9 nucleotides agree with TRBD1. The CDR3 length is 15 residues. Per germline, CDR1 LNHDA and CDR2 SQIVND (reference sequence). Unmatched junction bases numbered 6, after V lost 5 bases and J lost 2 bases.

This chain's CDR3 is CASRGRQLNEKLFF. In nucleotides, the CDR3 is TGTGCCAGTCGTGGTCGACAGCTGAATGAAAAACTGTTTTTT. This chain uses TRBV19 with TRBJ1-4; D possibly corresponds to TRBD1 (5 bases). Per the germline V gene, CDR1 is LNHDA and CDR2 is SQIVND (reference sequence). The CDR3 is 14 amino acids. The ends were cut back, 8 bases at V and 5 bases at J, with 15 bases in the middle. Variable domain in full (rest from reference TRBV19 and TRBJ1-4): DGGITQSPKYLFRKEGQNVTLSCEQNLNHDAMYWYRQDPGQGLRLIYYSQIVNDFQKGDIAEGYSVSREKKESFPLTVTSAQKNPTAFYLCASRGRQLNEKLFFGSGTQLSVL.

As regards this clone: Other DNA sequences in the sample encode the same CDR3. Written as DNA, the CDR3 is TGCAGCGTTGAAGTAGGCGGGACAGGGGGGACTGAAGCTTTCTTT. This encodes CSVEVGGTGGTEAFF. V usage is TRBV29-1 and J usage is TRBJ1-1, with TRBD1 identical over 11 bases. The V and J ends lost 1 base and 5 bases, in that order; junction bases with no gene match: 6. This CDR3 comprises 15 residues. CDR1 is SQVTM and CDR2 is ANQGSEA in the germline V gene.

The chain employs TRBV19 and TRBJ2-2; D is possibly TRBD2 (6 bases). The CDR3 is 14 residues long. V was pared by 5 bases and J by 6 bases, with 13 bases between. Germline assignment: CDR1 LNHDA and CDR2 SQIVND (reference sequence). The DNA of the CDR3 is TGTGCCAGTAGTGCGGGGACGTTTGCCGGGGAGCTGTTTTTT. Protein sequence: CASSAGTFAGELFF.

V and J are TRBV9 and TRBJ2-1; TRBD1 aligns across 7 bases. This CDR3 has 18 amino acids. The V gene's germline CDR1 is SGDLS and CDR2 YYNGEE. J was trimmed by 0 bases and V by 4 bases; bases with no gene match: 13. This chain's CDR3 is CASSSGTANHPSYNEQFF. As DNA, the CDR3 is TGTGCCAGCAGCTCAGGGACAGCCAATCACCCCTCCTACAATGAGCAGTTCTTC.

The chain is built from TRBV9 and TRBJ1-1, with D uncertain. The CDR3 spans 14 residues. The V gene's germline CDR1 is SGDLS and CDR2 YYNGEE. The V end lost 0 bases, the J end lost 4 bases, and 10 bases lay between the germline ends. Here the CDR3 DNA reads TGTGCCAGCAGCGTAGCCGGGGAGGGCACTGAAGCTTTCTTT. It is translated as CASSVAGEGTEAFF.

The chain joins TRBV30 to TRBJ1-1; unclear D gene. CDR3 length: 12 residues. Trimming removed 2 bases at V and 4 bases at J, with 8 bases between. From germline, CDR1 is GTSNPN and CDR2 SVGIG (reference sequence). DNA of the CDR3: TGTGCCTGGAGTTGGGCTCCCACTGAAGCTTTCTTT. Translation gives CAWSWAPTEAFF.

The CDR3 nucleotides are TGTGCCAGCAGCCCAACAGGGGTTAGCTATGGCTACACCTTC. Translation gives CASSPTGVSYGYTF. This chain uses TRBV7-9 with TRBJ1-2, with 7 bases aligning to TRBD1. Germline assignment: CDR1 SEHNR and CDR2 FQNEAQ (reference sequence). The CDR3 consists of 14 residues. V gave up 5 bases and J gave up 4 bases; unmatched junction bases: 7. The full variable domain, its missing parts supplied by reference TRBV7-9 and TRBJ1-2, is DTGVSQNPRHKITKRGQNVTFRCDPISEHNRLYWYRQTLGQGPEFLTYFQNEAQLEKSRLLSDRFSAERPKGSFSTLEIQRTEQGDSAMYLCASSPTGVSYGYTFGSGTRLTVV.

The chain has TRBV10-2 and TRBJ2-3; TRBD2 might be the D (6 bases). V lost 2 bases and J 4 bases, leaving 13 bases between the germline ends. The CDR3 consists of 15 residues. Germline V gene sequence: CDR1 WSHSY, CDR2 SAAADI. The chain's CDR3 is CASSEGPGRSDTQYF. Written as DNA, the CDR3 is TGCGCCAGCAGTGAGGGTCCGGGGAGGTCAGATACGCAGTATTTT.

This rearrangement joins TRBV18 to TRBJ2-3; D ambiguous. Germline assignment: CDR1 KGHSH and CDR2 LQKENI. With 3 bases removed from V and 4 bases from J, the gap between germline ends came to 8 bases. This CDR3 spans 13 amino acids. The CDR3 coding sequence is TGTGCCAGCTCACCTGCCGGTTCAGATACGCAGTATTTT. It translates to CASSPAGSDTQYF.

This rearrangement joins TRBV5-1 to TRBJ1-4, with a possible D match to TRBD1 (5 bases). The germline V and J ends were trimmed by 5 bases and 0 bases, with 11 bases remaining between them. Germline V gene data show CDR1 as SGHRS and CDR2 as YFSETQ. This CDR3 has 15 amino acids. DNA for the CDR3: TGCGCCAGCAGACGACAGACCTCAACTAATGAAAAACTGTTTTTT. Translating gives CASRRQTSTNEKLFF.

V is TRBV18 and J is TRBJ2-3; 8 positions match TRBD1. There are 14 residues in the CDR3. The junction had 6 bases not matched to a gene; V was cut back by 3 bases and J by 7 bases. Germline CDR1 is KGHSH and CDR2 is LQKENI. The DNA for the CDR3 is TGTGCCAGCTCACCCGGACAGGGTTTGTATACGCAGTATTTT. Its translation: CASSPGQGLYTQYF.

This clone was detected a few times. This CDR3 is CASSAPRGRELFF. The CDR3 region has the DNA TGTGCCAGTAGTGCACCCAGGGGCAGGGAGCTGTTTTTT. This chain links TRBV19 with TRBJ2-2; possibly TRBD1 for D (6 bases). V dropped 5 bases and J dropped 9 bases, with 13 bases sitting between them. Germline V gene sequence: CDR1 LNHDA, CDR2 SQIVND (reference sequence). The CDR3 contains 13 residues.

For the CDR3, the DNA is TGTGCCAGCAGCTTGTATTCAGGATCGTATGGAAACACCATATATTTT. It encodes CASSLYSGSYGNTIYF. The chain uses TRBV5-6 and TRBJ1-3; D is unresolved. CDR1 is SGHDT and CDR2 is YYEEEE in the germline V gene. V was cut by 1 base and J by 3 bases, with 14 bases left in between. The CDR3 is 16 residues long.

The chain has TRBV5-1 and TRBJ2-7; 7 bases are shared with TRBD1. After removal of 4 bases from V and 1 base from J, the junction contained 2 bases not matched to a gene. The CDR3 contains 13 residues. Germline CDR1 is SGHRS and CDR2 is YFSETQ. DNA for the CDR3: TGCGCCAGCAGCCAGACAGGGTCCTACGAGCAGTACTTC. This sequence encodes CASSQTGSYEQYF.

The V and J genes are TRBV5-1 and TRBJ2-1, with D possibly being TRBD1 (6 bases). Trimming removed 4 bases at V and 0 bases at J, with 11 bases between. The CDR3 loop spans 15 amino acids. The germline V gene encodes CDR1 SGHRS and CDR2 YFSETQ. CDR3 sequence reads: CASSLGGSSYNEQFF. CDR3 DNA: TGCGCCAGCAGCCTAGGGGGAAGCTCCTACAATGAGCAGTTCTTC.

The chain carries TRBV7-9 and TRBJ1-1; 11 nucleotides match TRBD1. The CDR3 consists of 16 residues. CDR1 and CDR2 from the germline V gene are SEHNR and FQNEAQ (reference sequence). V trimming: 5 bases; J trimming: 0 bases; junction bases outside the gene matches: 5. In DNA form, the CDR3 reads TGTGCCAGCAGCCCAGGGACAGGGGGATTGAACACTGAAGCTTTCTTT. Amino acid sequence: CASSPGTGGLNTEAFF.

The chain recombines TRBV5-1 with TRBJ2-5, with D possibly matching TRBD1 (5 bases). TRBJ2-7 matches the DNA end more closely, so the J call is doubtful. CDR3 size: 14 residues. Germline V gene data show CDR1 as SGHRS and CDR2 as YFSETQ. The CDR3 spells CASSLGAVSYEQYF. In DNA, the CDR3 is TGCGCCAGCAGCTTAGGGGCGGTGTCCTACGAGCAGTACTTC.

V usage is TRBV7-9 and J usage is TRBJ2-5, with TRBD2 as a possible D gene (6 bases). Germline V CDR1 and CDR2: SEHNR, FQNEAQ (reference sequence). The CDR3 has 14 residues. V lost 7 bases, J lost 1 base, and 13 bases lay in between. In DNA form, the CDR3 reads TGTGCCAGCACCCCCTTCGGGGGCCAAGAGACCCAGTACTTC. This sequence encodes CASTPFGGQETQYF.

The J gene is TRBJ1-1, the V gene TRBV11-2; the match to TRBD1 covers 12 bases. V dropped 5 bases and J dropped 5; count of bases not matched to a gene: 9. CDR3 size: 16 residues. CDR1 SGHAT and CDR2 FQNNGV come from the germline V gene. This CDR3 is CASSVRDRGRGTEAFF. CDR3 coding DNA: TGTGCCAGCAGCGTCCGGGACAGGGGGCGCGGGACTGAAGCTTTCTTT.

This clone has only one observation. Other DNA sequences in this sample translate to the same CDR3. The gene calls are TRBV9 and TRBJ1-6; the match to TRBD1 covers 8 bases. V was pared by 0 bases and J by 7 bases, with 9 bases of the junction left unmatched. This CDR3 region has 17 residues. The V gene's germline CDR1 is SGDLS and CDR2 YYNGEE. The CDR3 loop reads CASSVATGQGANSPLHF. DNA of the CDR3: TGTGCCAGCAGCGTAGCTACAGGGCAGGGGGCAAATTCACCCCTCCACTTT.

V gene TRBV14 combines with J gene TRBJ1-6; D unclear. The germline gives CDR1 SGHDN, CDR2 FVKESK. This CDR3 region has 15 residues. V shed 1 base and J shed 3 bases, with 7 bases lying between them. CDR3 DNA sequence: TGTGCCAGCAGCCAAGGAATTTTCTATAATTCACCCCTCCACTTT. Encoded protein: CASSQGIFYNSPLHF. Complete variable domain (other parts from reference TRBV14 and TRBJ1-6): EAGVTQFPSHSVIEKGQTVTLRCDPISGHDNLYWYRRVMGKEIKFLLHFVKESKQDESGMPNNRFLAERTGGTYSTLKVQPAELEDSGVYFCASSQGIFYNSPLHFGNGTRLTVT.

This clone was found once. CDR3 DNA: TGTGCCAGCGGGGACTACCAAGAGACCCAGTACTTC. Translation gives CASGDYQETQYF. V gene TRBV6-5 combines with J gene TRBJ2-5; TRBD2 might be the D (6 bases). V dropped 8 bases and J dropped 0 bases, with 7 bases sitting between them. In germline, CDR1 is MNHEY, CDR2 SVGAGI. The CDR3 length is 12 residues.

The J gene is TRBJ2-1, the V gene TRBV12-5; tentatively, D is TRBD2 (6 bases). Looked up from germline, CDR1 is LGHNT and CDR2 is FRNRAP. Trimming took off 6 bases at V and 3 bases at J, with 21 bases between the two ends. The CDR3 spans 17 residues. This chain's CDR3 is CASGRLEGTDLYNEQFF. The CDR3 nucleotides read TGTGCTAGTGGCCGCCTGGAGGGGACGGACCTCTACAATGAGCAGTTCTTC.

The chain uses TRBV1 and TRBJ2-3; TRBD2, the table's D call, was not compared with the DNA. TRBV1 is classified as a pseudogene. CDR3 length: 16 amino acids. This CDR3 is CTSSQEHFATSAAQYF. The CDR3 bases are TGCACCAGCAGCCAAGAGCATTTCGCGACTAGCGCCGCGCAGTATTTT.

The rearrangement links TRBV11-2 to TRBJ2-3; 10 positions agree with TRBD2. With 0 bases clipped from V and 1 base from J, the junction kept 4 bases outside the gene matches. Germline assignment: CDR1 SGHAT and CDR2 FQNNGV. The length of the CDR3 is 17 residues. The chain's CDR3 is CASSLDLGLAGTDTQYF. The CDR3 DNA reads TGTGCCAGCAGCTTAGATCTCGGACTAGCGGGCACAGATACGCAGTATTTT. Using reference TRBV11-2 and TRBJ2-3 for the parts outside the CDR3, the full variable domain is EAGVAQSPRYKIIEKRQSVAFWCNPISGHATLYWYQQILGQGPKLLIQFQNNGVVDDSQLPKDRFSAERLKGVDSTLKIQPAKLEDSAVYLCASSLDLGLAGTDTQYFGPGTRLTVL.

With respect to this clone: The sample contains more than one DNA sequence encoding this CDR3. This chain joins TRBV7-8 and TRBJ2-1; D is perhaps TRBD1 or TRBD2 (6 bases each). Germline CDR1 is SGHVS and CDR2 is FQNEAQ. This CDR3 has 20 residues. The V and J ends lost 4 bases and 6 bases respectively, with 31 bases between them. CDR3 sequence (DNA): TGTGCCAGCAGCTCGCTTTTTGGGGGGCGTGGTCGTGGGGCAACCAATGAGCAGTTCTTC. It translates to CASSSLFGGRGRGATNEQFF.